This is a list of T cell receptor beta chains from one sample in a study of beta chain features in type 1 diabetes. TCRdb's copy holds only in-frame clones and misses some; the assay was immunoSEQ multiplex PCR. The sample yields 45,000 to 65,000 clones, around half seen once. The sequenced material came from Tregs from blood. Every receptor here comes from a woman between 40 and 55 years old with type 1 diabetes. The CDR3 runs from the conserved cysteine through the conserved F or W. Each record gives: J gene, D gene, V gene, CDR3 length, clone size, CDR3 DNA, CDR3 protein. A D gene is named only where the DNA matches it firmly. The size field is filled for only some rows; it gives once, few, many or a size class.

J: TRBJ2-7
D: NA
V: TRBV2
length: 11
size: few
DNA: TGTGCCAGCAGTCTCAGGAACGAGCAGTACTTC
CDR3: CASSLRNEQYF

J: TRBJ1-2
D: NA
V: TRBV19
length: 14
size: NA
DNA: TGTGCCATTAAAGACGGCCCCGGGTTAGGTGGCTACACCTTC
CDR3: CAIKDGPGLGGYTF

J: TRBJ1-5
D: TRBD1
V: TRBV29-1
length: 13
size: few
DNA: TGCAGCGTTGAATTGACAGGGGGTCAGCCCCAGCATTTT
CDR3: CSVELTGGQPQHF

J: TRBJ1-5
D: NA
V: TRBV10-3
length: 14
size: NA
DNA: TGTGCCACGTCGGCAGGGGAACTCAATCAGCCCCAGCATTTT
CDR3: CATSAGELNQPQHF

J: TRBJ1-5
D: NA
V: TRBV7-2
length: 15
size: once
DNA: TGTGCCAGCAGCTTAGATGGTCAGGGCAATCAGCCCCAGCATTTT
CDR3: CASSLDGQGNQPQHF

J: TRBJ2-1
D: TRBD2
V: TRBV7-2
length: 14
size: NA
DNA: TGTGCCAGCAGCCATGGGACTAGCGGGATCGGGCAGTTCTTC
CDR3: CASSHGTSGIGQFF

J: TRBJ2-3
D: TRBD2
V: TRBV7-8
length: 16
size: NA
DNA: TGTGCCAGCATCTCCGATCGCGGGAGAGTAGGAGATACGCAGTATTTT
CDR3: CASISDRGRVGDTQYF

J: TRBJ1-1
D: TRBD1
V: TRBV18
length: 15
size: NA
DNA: TGTGCCAGCTCACTCAAACAGGGGAAGAACACTGAAGCTTTCTTT
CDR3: CASSLKQGKNTEAFF

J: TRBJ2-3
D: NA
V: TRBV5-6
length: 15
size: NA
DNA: TGTGCCAGCAGCCCCGGTTTCTCCGTAGCAGATACGCAGTATTTT
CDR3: CASSPGFSVADTQYF

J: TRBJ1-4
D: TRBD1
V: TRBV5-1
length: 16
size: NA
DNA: TGCGCCAGCAGCCGGGATAGACAGGGGACTAATGAAAAACTGTTTTTT
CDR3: CASSRDRQGTNEKLFF

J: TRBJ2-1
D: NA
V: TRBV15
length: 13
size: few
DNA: TGTGCCACCAGCAGAGACAGGGACAATGAGCAGTTCTTC
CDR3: CATSRDRDNEQFF

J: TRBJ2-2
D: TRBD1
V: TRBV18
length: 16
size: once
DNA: TGTGCCAGCTCACCATTGACGATACAGGGGACCGGGGAGCTGTTTTTT
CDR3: CASSPLTIQGTGELFF

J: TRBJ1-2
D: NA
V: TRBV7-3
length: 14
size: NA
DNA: TGTGCCAGCAGCTTAACCGCGGGAAGTAGTGGCTACACCTTC
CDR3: CASSLTAGSSGYTF

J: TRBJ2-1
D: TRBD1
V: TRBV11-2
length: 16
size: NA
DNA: TGTGCCAGCAGCTTAGGAGGGGCGACAGGGAGAGGTGAGCAGTTCTTC
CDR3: CASSLGGATGRGEQFF

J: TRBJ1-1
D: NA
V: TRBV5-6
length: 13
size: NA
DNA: TGTGCCAGCACCCAACAGGTTGTAGCTGAAGCTTTCTTT
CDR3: CASTQQVVAEAFF

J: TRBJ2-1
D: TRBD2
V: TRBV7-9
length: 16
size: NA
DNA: TGTGCCAGCAGCTTGGGCCTGGGACTAGCGGGAGATGAGCAGTTCTTC
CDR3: CASSLGLGLAGDEQFF

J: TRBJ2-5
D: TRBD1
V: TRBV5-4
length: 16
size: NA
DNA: TGTGCCAGCAGCCCCCCGGGACAGGGACCGCAAGAGACCCAGTACTTC
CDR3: CASSPPGQGPQETQYF

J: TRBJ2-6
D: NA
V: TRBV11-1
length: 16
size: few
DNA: TGTGCCAGCAGCCCAAGGACAGCCTCTGGGGCCAACGTCCTGACTTTC
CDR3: CASSPRTASGANVLTF

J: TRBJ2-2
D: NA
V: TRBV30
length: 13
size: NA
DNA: TGTGCCTGGAGCGGGGGGCATGTCGGGGAGCTGTTTTTT
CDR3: CAWSGGHVGELFF

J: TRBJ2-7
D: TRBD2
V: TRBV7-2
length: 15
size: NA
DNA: TGTGCCAGCAGCGTTAGGGCGGGACTAGCGGGCGAGCAGTACTTC
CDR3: CASSVRAGLAGEQYF

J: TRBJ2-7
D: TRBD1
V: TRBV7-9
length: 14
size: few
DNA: TGTGCCAGCAGCCCAGGACAGGGGGAAAACGAGCAGTACTTC
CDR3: CASSPGQGENEQYF

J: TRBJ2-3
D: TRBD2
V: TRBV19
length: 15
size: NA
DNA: TGTGCCAGTAGTATCGAACTAGCGGGAGGCGGTACGCAGTATTTT
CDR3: CASSIELAGGGTQYF

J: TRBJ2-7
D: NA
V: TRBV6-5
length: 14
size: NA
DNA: TGTGCCAGCACCCGGGACACTCTCCTTTACGAGCAGTACTTC
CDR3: CASTRDTLLYEQYF

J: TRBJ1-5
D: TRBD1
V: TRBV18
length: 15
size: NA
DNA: TGTGCCAGCTCACCGCAGGGGGCCCCCAATCAGCCCCAGCATTTT
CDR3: CASSPQGAPNQPQHF

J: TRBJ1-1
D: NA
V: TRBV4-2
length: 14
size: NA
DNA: TGTGCCAGCAGCCACGGACTTTCGAACACTGAAGCTTTCTTT
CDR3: CASSHGLSNTEAFF

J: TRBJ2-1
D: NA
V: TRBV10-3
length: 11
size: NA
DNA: TGTGCCTCGGGGGCCTACAATGAGCAGTTCTTC
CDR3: CASGAYNEQFF

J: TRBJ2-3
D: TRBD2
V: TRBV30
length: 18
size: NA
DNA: TGTGCCTGGAGTGTGGGTGGGACTAGCGGGAAGAACACAGATACGCAGTATTTT
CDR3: CAWSVGGTSGKNTDTQYF

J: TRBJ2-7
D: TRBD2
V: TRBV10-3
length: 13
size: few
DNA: TGTGCCACGCAAGCTAGCGGGACCTACGAGCAGTACTTC
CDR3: CATQASGTYEQYF

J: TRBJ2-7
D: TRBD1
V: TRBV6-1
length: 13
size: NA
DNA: TGTGCCAGCTCCGTACACAGGGGCGGAGAGCAGTACTTC
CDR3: CASSVHRGGEQYF

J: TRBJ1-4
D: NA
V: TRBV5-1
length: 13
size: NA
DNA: TGCGCCAGCAGCCCGACTGGGAATGAAAAACTGTTTTTT
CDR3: CASSPTGNEKLFF

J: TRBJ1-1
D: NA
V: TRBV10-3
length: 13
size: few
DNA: TGTGCCATCAGGGGCGGGGAACCCACTGAAGCTTTCTTT
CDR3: CAIRGGEPTEAFF

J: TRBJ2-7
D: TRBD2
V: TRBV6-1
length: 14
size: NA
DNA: TGTGCCAGCAGTCCCGGGACTACGGCCTACGAGCAGTACTTC
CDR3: CASSPGTTAYEQYF

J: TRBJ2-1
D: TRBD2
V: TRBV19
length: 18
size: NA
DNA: TGTGCCAGTAGTATAGATGGCCCTAGCGGGAGGGTAACCAATGAGCAGTTCTTC
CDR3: CASSIDGPSGRVTNEQFF

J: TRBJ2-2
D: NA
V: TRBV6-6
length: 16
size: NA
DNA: TGTGCCAGCAATCAACAGGGCCCTAGTGGCACCGGGGAGCTGTTTTTT
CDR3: CASNQQGPSGTGELFF

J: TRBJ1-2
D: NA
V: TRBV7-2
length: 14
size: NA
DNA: TGTGCCAGCAGCTTAGACACCCAGGGGAATGGCTACACCTTC
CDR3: CASSLDTQGNGYTF

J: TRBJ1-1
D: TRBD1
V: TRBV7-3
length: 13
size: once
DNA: TGTGCCAGCAGCTATATCCGGGACAGTGAAGCTTTCTTT
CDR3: CASSYIRDSEAFF

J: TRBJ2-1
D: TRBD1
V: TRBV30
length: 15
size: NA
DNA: TGTGCCTGGAGTGTAAGGGGGCCCTCGAGATACGAGCAGTTCTTC
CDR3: CAWSVRGPSRYEQFF

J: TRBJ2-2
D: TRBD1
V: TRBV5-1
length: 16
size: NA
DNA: TGCGCCAGCAGCACCCGACAGGGTCTGAACACCGGGGAGCTGTTTTTT
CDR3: CASSTRQGLNTGELFF

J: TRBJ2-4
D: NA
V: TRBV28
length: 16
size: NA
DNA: TGTGCCAGCAGTTTCGACAGGTCATTAGCCAAAAACATTCAGTACTTC
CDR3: CASSFDRSLAKNIQYF

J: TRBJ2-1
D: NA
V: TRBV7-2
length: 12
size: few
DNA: TGTGCCAGCAGCTTAGGCACAGGGGAGCAGTTCTTC
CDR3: CASSLGTGEQFF

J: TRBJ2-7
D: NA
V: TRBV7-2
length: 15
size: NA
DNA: TGTGCCAGCAGCTCGCGGGCGGGGCCCTCCTACGAGCAGTACTTC
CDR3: CASSSRAGPSYEQYF

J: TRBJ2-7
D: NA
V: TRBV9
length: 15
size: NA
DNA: TGTGCCAGCAGCGTAAGGGCCGGGAACTCCTACGAGCAGTACTTC
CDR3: CASSVRAGNSYEQYF

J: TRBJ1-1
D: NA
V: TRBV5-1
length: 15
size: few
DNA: TGCGCCAGCAGCTTTTCGGGGGTCGTGAACACTGAAGCTTTCTTT
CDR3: CASSFSGVVNTEAFF

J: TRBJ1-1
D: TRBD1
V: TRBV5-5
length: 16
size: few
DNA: TGTGCCAGCAGCCCTTTTCGGTCTGGACAGGTTCTGGAAGCTTTCTTT
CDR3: CASSPFRSGQVLEAFF

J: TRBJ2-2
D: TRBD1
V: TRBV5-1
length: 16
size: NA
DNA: TGCGCCAGCAGCCCGACGGGACAGGGAAACACCGGGGAGCTGTTTTTT
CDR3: CASSPTGQGNTGELFF

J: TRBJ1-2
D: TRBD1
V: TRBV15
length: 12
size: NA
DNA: TGTGCCACCGGACGTGAAGGGACAGGGGCAGTTTTC
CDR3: CATGREGTGAVF

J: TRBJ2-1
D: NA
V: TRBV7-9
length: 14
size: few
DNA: TGTGCCAGCAGCTTAGTACAGGCCTACAATGAGCAGTTCTTC
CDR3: CASSLVQAYNEQFF

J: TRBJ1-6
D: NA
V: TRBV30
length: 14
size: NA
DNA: TGTGCCTGGATGGAAGACTCCAGTAGGCCACCCCTCCACTTT
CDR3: CAWMEDSSRPPLHF

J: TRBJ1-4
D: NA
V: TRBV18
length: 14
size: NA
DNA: TGTGCCAGCTCTTGGACAGCAACTAATGAAAAACTGTTTTTT
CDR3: CASSWTATNEKLFF

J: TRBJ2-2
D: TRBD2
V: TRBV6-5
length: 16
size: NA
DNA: TGTGCCAGCAGTTACGTAGCGGGAGCGGGCACCGGGGAGCTGTTTTTT
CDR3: CASSYVAGAGTGELFF

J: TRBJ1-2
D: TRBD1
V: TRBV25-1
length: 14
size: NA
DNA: TGTGCCAGCAGTGAAGTCGGACAGGACTATGGCTACACCTTC
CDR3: CASSEVGQDYGYTF

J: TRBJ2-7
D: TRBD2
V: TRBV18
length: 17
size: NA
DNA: TGTGCCAGCTCACCGGGGACTAGCGGAACAAGTCGCAGCGAGCAGTACTTC
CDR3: CASSPGTSGTSRSEQYF

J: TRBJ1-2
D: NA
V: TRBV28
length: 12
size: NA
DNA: TGTGCCACTGACAGTAGGTTCTATGGCTACACCTTC
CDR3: CATDSRFYGYTF

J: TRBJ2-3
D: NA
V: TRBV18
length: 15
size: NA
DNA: TGTGCCAGCTCACCACCAACAGGGTATGCAGATACGCAGTATTTT
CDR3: CASSPPTGYADTQYF

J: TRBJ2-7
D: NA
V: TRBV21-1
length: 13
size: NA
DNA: TGTGCCAGCAGCAGGGGACAGGGATACGAGCAGTACTTC
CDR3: CASSRGQGYEQYF

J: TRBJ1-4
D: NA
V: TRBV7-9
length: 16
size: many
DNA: TGTGCCAGCACCCGAGGGAGATCTGCAACTAATGAAAAACTGTTTTTT
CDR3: CASTRGRSATNEKLFF

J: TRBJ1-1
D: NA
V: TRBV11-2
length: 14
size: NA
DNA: TGTGCCAGCAGCTTACAGGGAGGGAACACTGAAGCTTTCTTT
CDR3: CASSLQGGNTEAFF

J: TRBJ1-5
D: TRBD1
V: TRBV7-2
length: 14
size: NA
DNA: TGTGCCAGCAGCCCTGGGACAGGCAATCAGCCCCAGCATTTT
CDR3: CASSPGTGNQPQHF

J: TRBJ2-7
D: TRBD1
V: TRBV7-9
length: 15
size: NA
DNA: TGTGCCAGCAGCACCCAGGGACAGGGGCTCCACGAGCAGTACTTC
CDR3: CASSTQGQGLHEQYF